The 30 T cell receptor beta chains below all came from one sample that was sequenced in a study of T-cell reconstitution after alpha-beta-depleted transplantation in children. Unique molecular identifiers were used to barcode this TCRbeta library. Via MiXCR, TCRdb re-called the PCR reads, giving one row per CDR3 protein. Of hundreds of thousands of distinct CDR3 sequences detected, 10% to 15% appear once; the ten largest clones hold 2.2%. This material consisted of PBMCs, mostly from graft donor cells, taken 360 days after TCRalphabeta/CD19-depleted stem cell transplant. All receptors derive from a male patient between 5 and 17 years old who had a stem cell transplant for acute myeloid leukemia, so the T cells may come from the graft donor.

The V call is TRBV6-2 or TRBV6-3, the J call TRBJ2-7; D remains unclear. The CDR3 has 13 amino acids. V was cut by 0 bases and J by 2 bases, with 5 bases left in between. Germline V gene lookup returns CDR1 MNHEY and CDR2 SVGEGT. The CDR3, as DNA: TGTGCCAGCAGTTACTCAAACGCCTACGAGCAGTACTTC. Translated: CASSYSNAYEQYF.

This clonotype is labeled as medium-sized. The gene calls are TRBV12-3 or TRBV12-4 and TRBJ2-3, with a possible D match to TRBD2 (5 bases). The CDR3 extends over 18 amino acids. The germline V and J ends were trimmed by 7 bases and 2 bases, with 25 bases remaining between them. The CDR3 loop reads CASMMTRLLDPNTDTQYF. DNA for the CDR3: TGTGCCAGCATGATGACCCGGTTACTAGATCCGAACACAGATACGCAGTATTTT.

The chain has TRBV29-1 and TRBJ2-1; tentatively, D is TRBD1 (6 bases). V lost 3 bases to trimming and J lost 3 bases, with 9 bases between them. The length of the CDR3 is 13 residues. The V gene's germline CDR1 is SQVTM and CDR2 ANQGSEA. CDR3 protein: CSVDPGDYNEQFF. The CDR3 DNA sequence: TGCAGCGTTGACCCAGGGGACTACAATGAGCAGTTCTTC.

This chain uses TRBV20-1 with TRBJ2-7; 9 bases are shared with TRBD1. Per the germline V gene, CDR1 is DFQATT and CDR2 is SNEGSKA (reference sequence). The CDR3 length is 13 residues. V lost 5 bases, J lost 1 base, and 3 bases stayed unmatched. The CDR3 coding sequence is TGCAGTGCTTGGGGGACAGGGTCCTACGAGCAGTACTTC. Translation gives CSAWGTGSYEQYF.

The chain uses TRBV5-1 and TRBJ2-3, with 7 bases lining up with TRBD1. V shed 0 bases and J 3 bases; nucleotides not matched to a gene: 7. This CDR3 has 16 amino acids. Germline assignment: CDR1 SGHRS and CDR2 YFSETQ. The CDR3 DNA follows: TGCGCCAGCAGCTTGGCGGGACAGATCAAAACAGATACGCAGTATTTT. Translation: CASSLAGQIKTDTQYF.

CDR3 protein: CASSQDIVNTQYF. As DNA, the CDR3 is TGCGCCAGCAGCCAAGATATAGTAAATACGCAGTATTTT. The chain uses TRBV4-3 and TRBJ2-3; D ambiguous. The length of the CDR3 is 13 residues. Germline V CDR1 and CDR2: LGHNA, YSLEER. The V gene lost 0 bases and the J gene lost 7 bases, with 8 bases spanning the gap.

This clonotype was seen repeatedly, ten times or more. The chain combines TRBV28 with TRBJ2-7, with 9 bases matching TRBD2. V shed 6 bases, J shed 4 bases, and the junction held 13 bases outside the gene matches. This CDR3 region has 16 residues. Germline values: CDR1 MDHEN, CDR2 SYDVKM. CDR3 DNA: TGTGCCAGCAGCCTCCTAGCGGGAATGGCCCCTTACGAGCAGTACTTC. Encoded protein: CASSLLAGMAPYEQYF.

The chain uses TRBV10-3 and TRBJ2-5; 7 bases line up with TRBD1. CDR3 length equals 12 residues. Germline values: CDR1 ENHRY, CDR2 SYGVKD. V lost 8 bases to trimming and J lost 8 bases; unmatched junction nucleotides: 8. The CDR3 protein is CAISGTEKTQYF. CDR3 sequence (DNA): TGTGCCATCTCCGGGACAGAGAAAACCCAGTACTTC.

The chain is built from TRBV15 and TRBJ2-2; 10 positions agree with TRBD2. V shed 5 bases, J shed 3 bases, and the junction held 6 bases outside the gene matches. Germline loops: CDR1 LNHNV, CDR2 YYDKDF (reference sequence). The CDR3 has 16 amino acids. This CDR3 is CATSSSGSPHTGELFF. The CDR3 DNA reads as TGTGCCACCAGCTCTAGCGGGAGCCCTCACACCGGGGAGCTGTTTTTT.

This chain connects TRBV7-2 to TRBJ2-7, with 7 nucleotides matching TRBD1. V dropped 5 bases and J dropped 2; count of bases not matched to a gene: 9. Per the germline V gene, CDR1 is SGHTA and CDR2 is FQGNSA. The CDR3 sequence is 15 residues long. Here the CDR3 reads CASSRTGLETYEQYF. Here the CDR3 DNA reads TGTGCCAGCAGCCGGACAGGCTTGGAGACCTACGAGCAGTACTTC. Supplemented by reference TRBV7-2 and TRBJ2-7, the full variable domain reads GAGVSQSPSNKVTEKGKDVELRCDPISGHTALYWYRQSLGQGLEFLIYFQGNSAPDKSGLPSDRFSAERTGGSVSTLTIQRTQQEDSAVYLCASSRTGLETYEQYFGPGTRLTVT.

This clonotype turned up a few times. This chain joins TRBV25-1 and TRBJ2-3; D is unresolved. Deletions cut 3 bases from V and 4 bases from J, with 20 bases between. There are 17 residues in the CDR3. Germline V gene sequence: CDR1 MGHDK, CDR2 SYGVNS. The CDR3 region is CASSDASRVGKADTQYF. DNA of the CDR3: TGTGCCAGCAGTGACGCCTCAAGAGTGGGCAAGGCAGATACGCAGTATTTT.

V usage is TRBV18 and J usage is TRBJ2-7; D unclear. Deletions cut 4 bases from V and 5 bases from J, with 30 bases between. The CDR3 has 19 residues. Germline assignment: CDR1 KGHSH and CDR2 LQKENI. The CDR3 DNA follows: TGTGCCAGCTCACTTCGAGACCTTTCAGGACCCAAACTCTGGGACGAGCAGTACGTC. Translating gives CASSLRDLSGPKLWDEQYV.

This clonotype has a count of ten or more. This chain joins TRBV7-9 and TRBJ2-7, with D uncertain. V lost 4 bases, J lost 3 bases, and 7 bases lay in between. Germline lookup yields CDR1 SEHNR and CDR2 FQNEAQ (reference sequence). The CDR3 spans 12 residues. In DNA form, the CDR3 reads TGTGCCAGCAGCTCTAGGCGCTACGAGCAGTACTTC. Encoded protein: CASSSRRYEQYF.

The chain recombines TRBV9 with TRBJ2-7, with 8 bases lining up with TRBD2. The trim removed 2 bases at V and 6 bases at J, leaving 4 bases unmatched. Germline lookup yields CDR1 SGDLS and CDR2 YYNGEE. The CDR3 covers 13 residues. CDR3 in amino acids: CASSVAGGAEQYF. CDR3 DNA sequence: TGTGCCAGCAGCGTCGCGGGAGGTGCCGAGCAGTACTTC. Using reference TRBV9 and TRBJ2-7 for the parts outside the CDR3, the full variable domain is DSGVTQTPKHLITATGQRVTLRCSPRSGDLSVYWYQQSLDQGLQFLIQYYNGEERAKGNILERFSAQQFPDLHSELNLSSLELGDSALYFCASSVAGGAEQYFGPGTRLTVT.

This clonotype was observed many times. The chain combines TRBV7-8 with TRBJ2-1; 7 nucleotides align to TRBD2. V was clipped by 2 bases and J by 9 bases; unmatched bases: 16. This CDR3 contains 17 residues. CDR1 SGHVS and CDR2 FQNEAQ come from the germline V gene. CDR3 sequence: CASSLWLRTGGFGEQFF. In DNA, the CDR3 is TGTGCCAGCAGCTTATGGCTCCGGACCGGGGGGTTTGGTGAGCAGTTCTTC.

This clonotype was counted many times. V gene TRBV29-1 combines with J gene TRBJ2-7; D remains ambiguous. The CDR3 sequence is 11 residues long. V dropped 5 bases and J dropped 1 base, with 6 bases sitting between them. CDR1 and CDR2 from the germline V gene are SQVTM and ANQGSEA. The CDR3 region is CSVSTSYEQYF. The CDR3 DNA is TGCAGCGTTTCGACTTCCTACGAGCAGTACTTC.

The table lists this clonotype with a few counts. This chain uses TRBV28 with TRBJ1-5, with 7 bases fitting TRBD1. This CDR3 region has 17 residues. Germline CDR1 reads MDHEN; CDR2 reads SYDVKM. Trimming at V came to 1 base and at J to 3 bases, leaving 9 bases not matched to a gene. The CDR3 sequence: CASSLSPPGQVNQPQHF. The CDR3 nucleotides are TGTGCCAGCAGTTTATCCCCCCCAGGACAGGTCAATCAGCCCCAGCATTTT.

The chain combines TRBV18 with TRBJ2-1; the D is unclear. Trimming removed 6 bases at V and 9 bases at J, with 18 bases between. Germline V gene sequence: CDR1 KGHSH, CDR2 LQKENI. CDR3 length equals 14 residues. This CDR3 is CASSPTIWAGEQFF. Here the CDR3 DNA reads TGTGCCAGCTCCCCCACGATTTGGGCAGGTGAGCAGTTCTTC.

This clonotype has a handful of counts. The rearrangement joins TRBV30 to TRBJ2-1; the match to TRBD2 covers 15 bases. Germline V CDR1 and CDR2: GTSNPN, SVGIG (reference sequence). Trimming took 1 base from V and 7 from J; bases not matched to a gene: 2. The CDR3 consists of 15 residues. The CDR3 spells CAWSEGTSGRNEQFF. The CDR3 DNA follows: TGTGCCTGGAGTGAGGGGACTAGCGGGAGGAATGAGCAGTTCTTC.

The sample holds a few counts of this clonotype. The V call is TRBV6-4, the J call TRBJ2-1, with 7 bases fitting TRBD2. The CDR3 extends over 16 amino acids. Germline CDR1 is MRHNA and CDR2 is SNTAGT. V gave up 2 bases and J gave up 9 bases; unmatched junction bases: 13. Here the CDR3 DNA reads TGTGCCAGCAGTGACAAGGGAGGGCCGAGGGGTTTTGAGCAGTTCTTC. Its translation: CASSDKGGPRGFEQFF.

This clonotype was seen more than once but under ten times. V usage is TRBV7-6 and J usage is TRBJ2-7; TRBD1 is a possible D gene (5 bases). The CDR3 has 15 residues. Germline loops: CDR1 SGHVS, CDR2 FNYEAQ. V lost 1 base to trimming and J lost 6 bases, with 16 bases between them. Written as DNA, the CDR3 is TGTGCCAGCAGCTTAGAGGGGTCAGCTCCTGGCGAGCAGTACTTC. Protein sequence: CASSLEGSAPGEQYF.

The V and J genes are TRBV6-5 and TRBJ2-5; 11 bases map to TRBD2. This CDR3 has 17 residues. J lost 5 bases, V lost 2 bases, and 10 bases had no gene match. Germline V gives CDR1 MNHEY, CDR2 SVGAGI. The CDR3 spells CASSYLSTSGMGETQYF. CDR3 bases: TGTGCCAGCAGTTACCTGTCGACTAGCGGGATGGGGGAGACCCAGTACTTC.

This clonotype has only a few counts. The J gene is TRBJ2-3, the V gene TRBV7-2; no firm D call. Germline loops: CDR1 SGHTA, CDR2 FQGNSA. The CDR3 sequence is 14 residues long. Trimming left V 4 bases short and J 4 bases short, with 12 bases between. The CDR3 loop is CASSSPFRADTQYF. The CDR3 DNA sequence: TGTGCCAGCAGCTCCCCCTTTCGGGCAGATACGCAGTATTTT.

This clonotype has only a few counts. The genes are TRBV7-8 and TRBJ2-7; D unclear. The CDR3 totals 16 residues. The V end lost 5 bases, the J end lost 3 bases, and 20 bases lay between the germline ends. Looked up from germline, CDR1 is SGHVS and CDR2 is FQNEAQ. The CDR3 spells CASSALVAKPSYEQYF. As DNA, the CDR3 is TGTGCCAGCAGCGCATTAGTGGCCAAGCCAAGCTACGAGCAGTACTTC.

The J gene is TRBJ1-1, the V gene TRBV28; no reliable D call. The V gene lost 4 bases and the J gene lost 0 bases, with 18 bases spanning the gap. The CDR3 has 17 residues. Germline loops: CDR1 MDHEN, CDR2 SYDVKM. Here the CDR3 reads CASSSLTGPFMNTEAFF. CDR3 bases: TGTGCCAGCAGTTCCCTAACGGGTCCGTTCATGAACACTGAAGCTTTCTTT.

This clonotype was recorded at least ten times. The J gene is TRBJ2-7, the V gene TRBV5-8; D tentatively fits TRBD1 or TRBD2 (6 bases each). V gave up 4 bases and J gave up 3 bases, with 14 bases separating them. The CDR3 is 14 amino acids. The V gene's germline CDR1 is SGHTS and CDR2 YDEGEE. CDR3 in DNA: TGTGCCAGCAGCCCGGGGGCCGGTTTCTACGAGCAGTACTTC. This sequence encodes CASSPGAGFYEQYF.

This clonotype was seen more than once but under ten times. V and J are TRBV6-5 and TRBJ2-1; TRBD2 matches 10 bases. The CDR3 runs 18 residues. Germline V CDR1 and CDR2: MNHEY, SVGAGI. Germline trimming cut 6 bases from V and 6 bases from J; bases unmatched to any gene: 17. The CDR3 bases are TGTGCCAGCAGCTACCCACGCAGCGGGAGGGCCTCGGGCAATGAGCAGTTCTTC. Amino acids: CASSYPRSGRASGNEQFF.

In its sample, this clonotype was seen a few times. This chain uses TRBV7-9 with TRBJ2-1; D unclear. The CDR3 has 12 amino acids. Germline CDR1 and CDR2: SEHNR and FQNEAQ (reference sequence). Trimming removed 11 bases from V and 8 bases from J, with 16 bases in between. The CDR3 is CAYVGLRDEQFF. The CDR3 DNA is TGTGCCTACGTGGGGTTGCGCGATGAGCAGTTCTTC.

This chain connects TRBV19 to TRBJ2-7; 8 bases line up with TRBD2. The V gene's germline CDR1 is LNHDA and CDR2 SQIVND (reference sequence). This CDR3 has 15 residues. Losses at the gene ends were 2 bases for V and 5 bases for J; bases not matched to a gene: 8. CDR3 nucleotide sequence: TGTGCCAGTAGTATATGGAGCGGGAGTACCAACGAGCAGTACTTC. It specifies CASSIWSGSTNEQYF.

This clonotype was seen a handful of times. V gene TRBV15 combines with J gene TRBJ2-1, with 8 nucleotides matching TRBD2. CDR1 is LNHNV and CDR2 is YYDKDF in the germline V gene (reference sequence). Trimming removed 3 bases from V and 3 bases from J; junction bases left unmatched: 4. This CDR3 spans 15 amino acids. CDR3 sequence: CATSREREYYNEQFF. CDR3 in DNA: TGTGCCACCAGCAGGGAGCGGGAGTACTACAATGAGCAGTTCTTC. The entire variable domain, with the rest obtained from reference TRBV15 and TRBJ2-1, is as follows: DAMVIQNPRYQVTQFGKPVTLSCSQTLNHNVMYWYQQKSSQAPKLLFHYYDKDFNNEADTPDNFQSRRPNTSFCFLDIRSPGLGDTAMYLCATSREREYYNEQFFGPGTRLTVL.